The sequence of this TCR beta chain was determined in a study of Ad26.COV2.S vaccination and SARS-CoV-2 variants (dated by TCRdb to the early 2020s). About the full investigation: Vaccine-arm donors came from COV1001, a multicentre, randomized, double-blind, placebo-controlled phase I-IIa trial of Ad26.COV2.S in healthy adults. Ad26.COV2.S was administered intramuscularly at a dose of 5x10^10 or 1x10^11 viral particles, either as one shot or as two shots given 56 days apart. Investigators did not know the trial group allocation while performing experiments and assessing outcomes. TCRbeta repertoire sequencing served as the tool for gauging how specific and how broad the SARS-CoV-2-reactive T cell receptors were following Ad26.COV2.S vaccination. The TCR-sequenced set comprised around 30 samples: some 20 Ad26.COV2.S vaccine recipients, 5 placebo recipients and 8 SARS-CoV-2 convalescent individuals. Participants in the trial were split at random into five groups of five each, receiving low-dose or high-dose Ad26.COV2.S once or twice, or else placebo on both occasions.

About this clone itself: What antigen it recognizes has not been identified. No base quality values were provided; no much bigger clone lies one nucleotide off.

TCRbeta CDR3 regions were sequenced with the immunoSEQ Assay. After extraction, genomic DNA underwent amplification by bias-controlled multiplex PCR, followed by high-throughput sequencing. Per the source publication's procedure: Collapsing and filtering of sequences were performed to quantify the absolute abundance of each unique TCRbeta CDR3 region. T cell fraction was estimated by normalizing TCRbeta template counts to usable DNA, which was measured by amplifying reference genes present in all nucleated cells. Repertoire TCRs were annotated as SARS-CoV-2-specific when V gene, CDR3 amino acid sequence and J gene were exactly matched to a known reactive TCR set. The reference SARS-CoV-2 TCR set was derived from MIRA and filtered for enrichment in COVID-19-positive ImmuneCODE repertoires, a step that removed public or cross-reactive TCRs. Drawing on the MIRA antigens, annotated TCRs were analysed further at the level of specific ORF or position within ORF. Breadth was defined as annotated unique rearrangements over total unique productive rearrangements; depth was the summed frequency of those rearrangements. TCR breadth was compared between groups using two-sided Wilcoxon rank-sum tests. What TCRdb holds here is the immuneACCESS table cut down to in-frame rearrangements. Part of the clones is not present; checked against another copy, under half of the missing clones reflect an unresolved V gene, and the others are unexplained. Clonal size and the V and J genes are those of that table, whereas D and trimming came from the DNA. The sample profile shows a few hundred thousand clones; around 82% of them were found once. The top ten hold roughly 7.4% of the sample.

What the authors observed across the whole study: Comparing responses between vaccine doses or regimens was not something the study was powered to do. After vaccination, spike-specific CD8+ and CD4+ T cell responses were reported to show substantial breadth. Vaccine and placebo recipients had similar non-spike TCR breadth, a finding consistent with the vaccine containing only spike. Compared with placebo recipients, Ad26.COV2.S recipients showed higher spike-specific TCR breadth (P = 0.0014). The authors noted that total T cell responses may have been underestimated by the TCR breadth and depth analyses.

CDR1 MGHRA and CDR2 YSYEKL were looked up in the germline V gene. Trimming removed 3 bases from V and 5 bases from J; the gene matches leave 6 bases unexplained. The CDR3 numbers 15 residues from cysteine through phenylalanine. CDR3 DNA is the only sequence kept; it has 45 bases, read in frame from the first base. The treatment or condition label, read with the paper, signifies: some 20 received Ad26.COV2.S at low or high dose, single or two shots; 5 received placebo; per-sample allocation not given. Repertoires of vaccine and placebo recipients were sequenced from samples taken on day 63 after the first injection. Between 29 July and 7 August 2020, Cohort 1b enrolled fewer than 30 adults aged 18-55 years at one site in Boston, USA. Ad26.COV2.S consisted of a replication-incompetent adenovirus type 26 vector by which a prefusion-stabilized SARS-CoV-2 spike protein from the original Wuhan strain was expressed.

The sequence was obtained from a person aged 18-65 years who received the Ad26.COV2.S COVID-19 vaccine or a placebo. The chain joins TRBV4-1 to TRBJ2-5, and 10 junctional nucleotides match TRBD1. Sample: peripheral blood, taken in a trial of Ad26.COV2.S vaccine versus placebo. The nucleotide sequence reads TGCGCCAGCAGCCATGGGACAGGGGAGGGGGAGACCCAGTACTTC. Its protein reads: CASSHGTGEGETQYF.